This section outlines one T cell receptor (beta chain) sequence together with its context. These data are taken from a study of technical replicates of blood from a handful of donors. Measured with immunoSEQ multiplex PCR; TCRdb has only the in-frame clones, and not every one. The data contain some 70,000 clones, approximately 87% of them seen just once; the ten biggest clones take up 4% to 5%. The CDR3 extends over 14 amino acids. Per the germline V gene, CDR1 is SGHRS and CDR2 is YFSETQ. With 4 bases clipped from V and 4 bases from J, the junction kept 8 bases outside the gene matches. Material: PBMCs. The chain is built from TRBV5-1 and TRBJ2-7; 7 bases line up with TRBD1. The clonotype comes from a human donor in good health. Some clones in this sample may be carry-over from other donors' samples. CDR3 residues: CASSPGQAAYEQYF. The CDR3 bases are TGCGCCAGCAGCCCCGGACAGGCCGCTTACGAGCAGTACTTC.